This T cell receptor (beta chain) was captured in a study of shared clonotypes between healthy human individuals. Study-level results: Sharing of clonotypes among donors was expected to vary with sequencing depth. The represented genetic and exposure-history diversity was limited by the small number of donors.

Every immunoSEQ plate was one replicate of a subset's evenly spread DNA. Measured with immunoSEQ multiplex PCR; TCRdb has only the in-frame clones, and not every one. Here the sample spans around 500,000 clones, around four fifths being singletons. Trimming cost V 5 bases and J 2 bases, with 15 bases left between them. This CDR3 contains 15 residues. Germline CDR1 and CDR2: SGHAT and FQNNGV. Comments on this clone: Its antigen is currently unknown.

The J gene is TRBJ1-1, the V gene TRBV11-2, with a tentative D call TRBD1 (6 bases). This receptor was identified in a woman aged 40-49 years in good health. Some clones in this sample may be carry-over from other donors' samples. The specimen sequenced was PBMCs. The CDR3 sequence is CASSHKGGSNTEAFF. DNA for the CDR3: TGTGCCAGCAGCCATAAAGGGGGATCAAACACTGAAGCTTTCTTT.